A single sample is the source of the 13 T cell receptor beta chains below, sequenced in a study of blood T cell repertoires in COVID-19. This table comes from immunoSEQ multiplex PCR, and its TCRdb copy is limited to in-frame clones, with some not included. This table has around 85,000 clones, around nine tenths appearing once. Sequencing used PBMCs or T cells enriched from blood (not recorded which). Receptors originate from a woman between 45 and 60 years old with acute COVID-19.

The chain combines TRBV3-1 (or the pseudogene TRBV3-2) with TRBJ2-2; weak D call: TRBD2 (5 bases). Trimming took off 0 bases at V and 8 bases at J, with 16 bases between the two ends. Germline V gene sequence: CDR1 LGHDT, CDR2 YNNKEL (reference sequence). The CDR3 totals 16 residues. The CDR3 is CASSQEGGSASGELFF. The CDR3 DNA reads TGTGCCAGCAGCCAAGAAGGAGGCAGCGCAAGTGGGGAGCTGTTTTTT.

The CDR3 DNA is TGTGCCAGCAGCCGCGGAGCTACAGAGACCCAGTACTTC. It encodes CASSRGATETQYF. The chain combines TRBV7-9 with TRBJ2-5; D ambiguous. V was pared by 5 bases and J by 4 bases, with 11 bases between. Germline values: CDR1 SEHNR, CDR2 FQNEAQ (reference sequence). CDR3 length: 13 amino acids.

The V call is TRBV9, the J call TRBJ2-2; 7 nucleotides line up with TRBD2. J gave up 3 bases and V 0 bases, and 5 bases lay outside the gene matches. Germline V lookup: CDR1 SGDLS, CDR2 YYNGEE. The CDR3 covers 16 residues. CDR3 protein: CASSVDQRGYTGELFF. In DNA, the CDR3 is TGTGCCAGCAGCGTAGATCAGCGGGGTTACACCGGGGAGCTGTTTTTT.

This clone was counted a few times. This CDR3 reads CASRQGVAAGELFF. As DNA, the CDR3 is TGTGCCAGCCGCCAGGGGGTTGCGGCTGGGGAGCTGTTTTTT. This chain links TRBV5-4 with TRBJ2-2; TRBD1 matches 7 bases. The trim removed 7 bases at V and 8 bases at J, leaving 11 bases unmatched. This CDR3 comprises 14 residues. CDR1 and CDR2 from the germline V gene are SGHNT and YYREEE (reference sequence). Filled out from reference TRBV5-4 and TRBJ2-2, the complete variable domain reads ETGVTQSPTHLIKTRGQQVTLRCSSQSGHNTVSWYQQALGQGPQFIFQYYREEENGRGNFPPRFSGLQFPNYSSELNVNALELDDSALYLCASRQGVAAGELFFGEGSRLTVL.

The J gene is TRBJ2-5, the V gene TRBV10-2; 8 nucleotides agree with TRBD1. CDR1 is WSHSY and CDR2 is SAAADI in the germline V gene. The CDR3 is 14 amino acids. V gave up 8 bases and J gave up 7 bases; unmatched junction bases: 12. The CDR3 bases are TGCGCCAGCGGCGAGACAGGGGAAGGGGTGACCCAGTACTTC. Translated, it gives CASGETGEGVTQYF.

The chain employs TRBV3-1 (or the pseudogene TRBV3-2) and TRBJ2-3, with a possible D match to TRBD1 (6 bases). CDR1 is LGHDT, CDR2 YNNKEL, per germline (reference sequence). The CDR3 is 18 amino acids. V was clipped by 0 bases and J by 2 bases, with 18 bases between them. The CDR3 sequence: CASSQDLGTILPTDTQYF. DNA for the CDR3: TGTGCCAGCAGCCAAGATCTTGGGACAATACTTCCCACAGATACGCAGTATTTT.

This clone was counted a few times. V usage is TRBV4-3 and J usage is TRBJ2-1; a possible D gene is TRBD2 (5 bases). V shed 2 bases and J shed 3 bases, with 11 bases lying between them. CDR3 size: 15 residues. CDR1 is LGHNA, CDR2 YSLEER, per germline. CDR3 region: CASSQRNGDYNEQFF. The CDR3 bases are TGCGCCAGCAGCCAACGTAACGGGGACTACAATGAGCAGTTCTTC.

The V and J genes are TRBV9 and TRBJ2-5; TRBD2 is a possible D gene (7 bases). Trimming removed 0 bases from V and 1 base from J, with 10 bases in between. Germline V CDR1 and CDR2: SGDLS, YYNGEE. The length of the CDR3 is 15 residues. CDR3 in amino acids: CASSVGGGPQETQYF. The CDR3 nucleotides are TGTGCCAGCAGCGTAGGCGGGGGCCCCCAAGAGACCCAGTACTTC.

The rearrangement links TRBV5-4 to TRBJ2-1, with TRBD1 matching over 7 bases. Germline CDR1 reads SGHNT; CDR2 reads YYREEE (reference sequence). V was clipped by 4 bases and J by 12 bases; unmatched bases: 19. This CDR3 is 16 amino acids long. The CDR3 region is CASSGIKGAFTNTQFF. The CDR3 nucleotides read TGTGCCAGCAGCGGGATAAAGGGGGCTTTTACAAATACGCAGTTCTTC.

This clone was found a few times. V is TRBV6-5 and J is TRBJ2-1, with 11 bases that match TRBD2. This CDR3 has 15 residues. Germline CDR1 MNHEY, CDR2 SVGAGI. V lost 6 bases to trimming and J lost 7 bases; unmatched junction nucleotides: 8. The DNA for the CDR3 is TGTGCCAGCAGATCCCCGACTAGCGGGAATAATGAGCAGTTCTTC. Its translation: CASRSPTSGNNEQFF.

The chain has TRBV5-1 and TRBJ1-4, with D tentatively TRBD1 (5 bases). The length of the CDR3 is 16 residues. Per germline, CDR1 SGHRS and CDR2 YFSETQ. V lost 0 bases to trimming and J lost 0 bases, with 9 bases between them. CDR3 coding DNA: TGCGCCAGCAGCTTGGAGGCGGACACAACTAATGAAAAACTGTTTTTT. It specifies CASSLEADTTNEKLFF.

This rearrangement joins TRBV29-1 to TRBJ2-1; 9 bases are a match to TRBD2. With V trimmed by 3 bases and J by 4 bases, 4 bases remained unmatched. Germline V lookup: CDR1 SQVTM, CDR2 ANQGSEA. This CDR3 has 14 amino acids. CDR3 sequence: CSVEGLADYNEQFF. DNA for the CDR3: TGCAGCGTTGAGGGACTAGCAGATTACAATGAGCAGTTCTTC.

The sample holds one count of this clone. This may be a read error: a much more frequent sequence differs by one nucleotide. Other DNA sequences in the same sample also yield this CDR3. This rearrangement joins TRBV11-2 to TRBJ2-1, with 9 bases fitting TRBD2. J was trimmed by 7 bases and V by 2 bases; bases with no gene match: 6. The CDR3 contains 15 residues. CDR1 SGHAT and CDR2 FQNNGV come from the germline V gene. Here the CDR3 reads CASSLPSGTGNEQFF. In DNA form, the CDR3 reads TGTGCCAGCAGCTTACCTAGCGGGACTGGTAATGAGCAGTTCTTC.